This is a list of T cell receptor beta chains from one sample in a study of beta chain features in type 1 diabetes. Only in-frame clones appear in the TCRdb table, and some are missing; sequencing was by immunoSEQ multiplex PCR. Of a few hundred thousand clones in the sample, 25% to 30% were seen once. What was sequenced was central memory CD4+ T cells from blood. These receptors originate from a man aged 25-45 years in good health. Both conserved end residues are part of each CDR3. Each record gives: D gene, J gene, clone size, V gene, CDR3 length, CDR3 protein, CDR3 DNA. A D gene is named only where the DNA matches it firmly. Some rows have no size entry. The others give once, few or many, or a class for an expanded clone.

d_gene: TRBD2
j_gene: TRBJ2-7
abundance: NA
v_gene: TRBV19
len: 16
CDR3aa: CASSIAAWTSGGEQYF
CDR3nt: TGTGCCAGTAGTATAGCCGCGTGGACTAGCGGGGGCGAGCAGTACTTC

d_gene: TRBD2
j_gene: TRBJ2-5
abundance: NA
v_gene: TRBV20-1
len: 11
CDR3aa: CSASGRETQYF
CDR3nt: TGCAGTGCTAGCGGGAGGGAGACCCAGTACTTC

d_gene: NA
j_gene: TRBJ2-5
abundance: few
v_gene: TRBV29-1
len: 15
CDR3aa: CSVEPGGGYQETQYF
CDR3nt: TGCAGCGTTGAACCCGGAGGTGGGTACCAAGAGACCCAGTACTTC

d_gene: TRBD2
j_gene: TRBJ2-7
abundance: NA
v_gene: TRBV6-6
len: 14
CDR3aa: CASLGGASNTEQYF
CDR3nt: TGTGCCAGTTTGGGAGGGGCGTCTAATACCGAGCAGTACTTC

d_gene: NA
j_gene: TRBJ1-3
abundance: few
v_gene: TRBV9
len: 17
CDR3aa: CASSVGASSRWGNTIYF
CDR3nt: TGTGCCAGCAGCGTAGGAGCTTCTTCCCGGTGGGGAAACACCATATATTTT

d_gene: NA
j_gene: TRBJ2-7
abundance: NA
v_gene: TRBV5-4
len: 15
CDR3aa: CASSAGPLGSYEQYF
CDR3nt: TGTGCCAGCAGCGCTGGCCCACTTGGGTCCTACGAGCAGTACTTC

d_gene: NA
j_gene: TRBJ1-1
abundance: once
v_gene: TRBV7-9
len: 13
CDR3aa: CASSLDGGTEAFF
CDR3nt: TGTGCCAGCAGCTTAGACGGGGGCACTGAAGCTTTCTTT

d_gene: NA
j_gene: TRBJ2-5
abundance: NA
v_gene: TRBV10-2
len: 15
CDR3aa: CASRDRGVEGETQYF
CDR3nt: TGCGCCAGCAGAGATAGGGGGGTGGAGGGAGAGACCCAGTACTTC

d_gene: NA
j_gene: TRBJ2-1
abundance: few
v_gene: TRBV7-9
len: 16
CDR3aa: CASRPFTGRMNNEQFF
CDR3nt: TGTGCCAGCCGCCCCTTCACAGGGCGGATGAACAATGAGCAGTTCTTC

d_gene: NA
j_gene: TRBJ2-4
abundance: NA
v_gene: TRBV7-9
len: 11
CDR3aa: CASSFQNIQYF
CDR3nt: TGTGCCAGCAGCTTCCAGAACATTCAGTACTTC

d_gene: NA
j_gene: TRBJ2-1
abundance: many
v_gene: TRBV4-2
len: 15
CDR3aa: CASSQDVVASNEQFF
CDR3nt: TGTGCCAGCAGCCAAGATGTGGTAGCGTCCAATGAGCAGTTCTTC

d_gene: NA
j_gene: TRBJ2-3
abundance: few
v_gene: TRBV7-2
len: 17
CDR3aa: CASSLRLGGPSTDTQYF
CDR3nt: TGTGCCAGCAGCTTGAGGTTGGGCGGGCCCAGCACAGATACGCAGTATTTT

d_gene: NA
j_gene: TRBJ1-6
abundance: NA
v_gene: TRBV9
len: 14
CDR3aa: CASSVDRGNSPLHF
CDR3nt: TGTGCCAGCAGCGTAGACCGGGGTAATTCACCCCTCCACTTT

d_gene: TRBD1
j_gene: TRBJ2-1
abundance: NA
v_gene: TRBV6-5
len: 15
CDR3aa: CASSTMGQGNNEQFF
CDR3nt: TGTGCCAGCAGTACGATGGGACAGGGGAACAATGAGCAGTTCTTC

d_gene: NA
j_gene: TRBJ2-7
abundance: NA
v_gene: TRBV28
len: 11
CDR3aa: CASRHGGEQYF
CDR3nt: TGTGCCAGCAGACACGGAGGGGAGCAGTACTTC

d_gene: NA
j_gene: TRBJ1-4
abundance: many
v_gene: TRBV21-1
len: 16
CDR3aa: CASSKAGQGDCEKLFF
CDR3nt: TGTGCCAGCAGCAAAGCCGGACAGGGGGATTGTGAAAAACTGTTTTTT

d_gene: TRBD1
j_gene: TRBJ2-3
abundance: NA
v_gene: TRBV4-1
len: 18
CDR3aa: CASRPGTGGRRSTDTQYF
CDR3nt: TGCGCCAGCAGACCCGGGACAGGGGGCCGGAGAAGCACAGATACGCAGTATTTT

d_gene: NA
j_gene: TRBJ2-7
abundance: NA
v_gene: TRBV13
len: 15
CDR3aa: CASSFSRQGSYEQYF
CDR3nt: TGTGCCAGCAGCTTTTCGAGGCAGGGCTCTTACGAGCAGTACTTC

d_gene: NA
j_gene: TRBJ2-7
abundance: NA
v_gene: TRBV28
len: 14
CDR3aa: CASSSSGVSYEQYF
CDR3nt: TGTGCCAGCAGTTCCTCCGGGGTCTCCTACGAGCAGTACTTC

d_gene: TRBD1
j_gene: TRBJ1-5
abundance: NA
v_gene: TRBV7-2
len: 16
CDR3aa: CASSHLDRGSNQPQHF
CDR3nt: TGTGCCAGCAGCCACCTCGACAGGGGTAGCAATCAGCCCCAGCATTTT

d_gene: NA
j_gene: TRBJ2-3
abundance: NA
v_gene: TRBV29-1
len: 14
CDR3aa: CSVEVRRGTDTQYF
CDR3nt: TGCAGCGTTGAAGTTCGTAGGGGTACAGATACGCAGTATTTT

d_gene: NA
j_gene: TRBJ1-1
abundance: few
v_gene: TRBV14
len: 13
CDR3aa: CASSRSMNTEAFF
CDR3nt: TGTGCCAGCAGCCGATCCATGAACACTGAAGCTTTCTTT

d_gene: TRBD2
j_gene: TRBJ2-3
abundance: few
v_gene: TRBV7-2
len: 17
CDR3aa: CASSSPFSGRGSDTQYF
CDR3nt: TGTGCCAGCAGCTCCCCCTTTAGCGGGAGGGGCTCAGATACGCAGTATTTT

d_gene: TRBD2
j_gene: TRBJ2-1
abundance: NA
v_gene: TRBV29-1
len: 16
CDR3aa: CSVESSGRAAYNEQFF
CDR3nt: TGCAGCGTTGAAAGTAGCGGGAGGGCTGCTTACAATGAGCAGTTCTTC

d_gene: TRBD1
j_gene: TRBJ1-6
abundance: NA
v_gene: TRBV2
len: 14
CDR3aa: CAGAWDRVNSPLHF
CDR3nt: TGTGCCGGGGCCTGGGACAGGGTGAATTCACCCCTCCACTTT

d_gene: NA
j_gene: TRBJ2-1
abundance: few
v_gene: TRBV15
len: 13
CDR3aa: CATRLDRNNEQFF
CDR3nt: TGTGCCACCCGACTTGACCGAAACAATGAGCAGTTCTTC